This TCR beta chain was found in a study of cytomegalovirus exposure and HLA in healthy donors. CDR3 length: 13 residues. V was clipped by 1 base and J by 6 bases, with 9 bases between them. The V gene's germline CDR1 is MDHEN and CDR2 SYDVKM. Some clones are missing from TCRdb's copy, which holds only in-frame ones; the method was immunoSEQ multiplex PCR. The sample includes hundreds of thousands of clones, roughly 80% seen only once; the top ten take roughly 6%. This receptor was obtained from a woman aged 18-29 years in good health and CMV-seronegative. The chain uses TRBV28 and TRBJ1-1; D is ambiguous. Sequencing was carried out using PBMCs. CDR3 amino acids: CASSLSPYSEAFF. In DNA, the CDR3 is TGTGCCAGCAGTTTATCACCCTACTCTGAAGCTTTCTTT.